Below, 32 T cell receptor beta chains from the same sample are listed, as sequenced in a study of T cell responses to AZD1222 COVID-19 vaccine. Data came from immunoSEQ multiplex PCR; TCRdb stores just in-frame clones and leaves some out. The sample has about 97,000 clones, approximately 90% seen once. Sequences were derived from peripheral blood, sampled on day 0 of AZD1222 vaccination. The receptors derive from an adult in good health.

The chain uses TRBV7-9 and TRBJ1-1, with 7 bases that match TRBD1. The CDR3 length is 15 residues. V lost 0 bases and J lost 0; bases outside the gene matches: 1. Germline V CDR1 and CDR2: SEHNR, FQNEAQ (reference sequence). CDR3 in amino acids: CASSLADRMNTEAFF. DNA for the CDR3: TGTGCCAGCAGCTTAGCGGACAGGATGAACACTGAAGCTTTCTTT.

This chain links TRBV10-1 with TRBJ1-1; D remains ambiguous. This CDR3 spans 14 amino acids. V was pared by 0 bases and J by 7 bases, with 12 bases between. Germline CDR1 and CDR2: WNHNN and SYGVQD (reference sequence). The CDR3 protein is CASSESRTGYEAFF. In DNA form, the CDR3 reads TGCGCCAGCAGTGAGTCGAGGACGGGATATGAAGCTTTCTTT.

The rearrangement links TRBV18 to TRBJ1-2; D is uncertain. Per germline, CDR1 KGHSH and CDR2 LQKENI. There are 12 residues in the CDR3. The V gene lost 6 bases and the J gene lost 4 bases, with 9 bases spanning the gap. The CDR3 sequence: CASSLTVYGYTF. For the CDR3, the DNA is TGTGCCAGCTCCTTGACGGTCTATGGCTACACCTTC. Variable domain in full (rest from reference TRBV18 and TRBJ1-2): NAGVMQNPRHLVRRRGQEARLRCSPMKGHSHVYWYRQLPEEGLKFMVYLQKENIIDESGMPKERFSAEFPKEGPSILRIQQVVRGDSAAYFCASSLTVYGYTFGSGTRLTVV.

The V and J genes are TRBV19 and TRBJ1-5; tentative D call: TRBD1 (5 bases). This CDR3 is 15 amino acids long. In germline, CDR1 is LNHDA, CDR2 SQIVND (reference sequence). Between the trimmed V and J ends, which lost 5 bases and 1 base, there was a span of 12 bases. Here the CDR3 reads CASSAGTRSNQPQHF. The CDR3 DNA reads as TGTGCCAGTAGTGCCGGGACTAGGAGCAATCAGCCCCAGCATTTT. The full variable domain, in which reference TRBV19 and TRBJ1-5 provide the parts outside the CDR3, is DGGITQSPKYLFRKEGQNVTLSCEQNLNHDAMYWYRQDPGQGLRLIYYSQIVNDFQKGDIAEGYSVSREKKESFPLTVTSAQKNPTAFYLCASSAGTRSNQPQHFGDGTRLSIL.

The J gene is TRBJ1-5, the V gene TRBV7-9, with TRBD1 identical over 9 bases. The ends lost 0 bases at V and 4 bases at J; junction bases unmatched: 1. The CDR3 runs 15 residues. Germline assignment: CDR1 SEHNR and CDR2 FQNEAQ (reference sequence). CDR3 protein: CASSLAGQGNQPQHF. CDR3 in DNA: TGTGCCAGCAGCTTAGCGGGACAGGGTAATCAGCCCCAGCATTTT.

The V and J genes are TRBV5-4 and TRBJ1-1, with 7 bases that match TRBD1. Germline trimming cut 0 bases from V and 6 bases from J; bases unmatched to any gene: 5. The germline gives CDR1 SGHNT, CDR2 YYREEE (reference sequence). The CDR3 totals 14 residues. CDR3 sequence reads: CASSLVEQGPEAFF. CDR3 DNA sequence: TGTGCCAGCAGCTTGGTGGAACAGGGGCCTGAAGCTTTCTTT.

This CDR3 is CASSYSRQVAWPQHF. In nucleotides, the CDR3 is TGTGCCAGCAGTTACTCGCGGCAGGTGGCTTGGCCCCAGCATTTT. The rearrangement joins TRBV6-2 or TRBV6-3 to TRBJ1-5, with D unclear. V gave up 0 bases and J gave up 9 bases, with 15 bases separating them. Per the germline V gene, CDR1 is MNHEY and CDR2 is SVGEGT. The CDR3 runs 15 residues.

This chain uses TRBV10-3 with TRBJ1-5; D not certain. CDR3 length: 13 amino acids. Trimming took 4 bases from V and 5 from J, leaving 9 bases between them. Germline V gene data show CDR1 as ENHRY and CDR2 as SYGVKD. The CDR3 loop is CAISGHWDQPQHF. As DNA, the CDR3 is TGTGCCATCAGTGGGCATTGGGATCAGCCCCAGCATTTT.

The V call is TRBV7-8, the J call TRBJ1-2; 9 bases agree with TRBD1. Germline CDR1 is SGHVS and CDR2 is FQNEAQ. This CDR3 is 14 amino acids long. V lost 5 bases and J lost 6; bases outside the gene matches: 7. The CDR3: CASSPNGQGNGYTF. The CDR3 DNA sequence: TGTGCCAGCAGCCCGAACGGACAGGGGAATGGCTACACCTTC.

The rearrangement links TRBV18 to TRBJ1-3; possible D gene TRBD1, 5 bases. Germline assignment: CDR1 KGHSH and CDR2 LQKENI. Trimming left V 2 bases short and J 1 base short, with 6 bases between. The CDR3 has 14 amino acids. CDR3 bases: TGTGCCAGCTCACCAGACAGTTCTGGAAACACCATATATTTT. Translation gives CASSPDSSGNTIYF.

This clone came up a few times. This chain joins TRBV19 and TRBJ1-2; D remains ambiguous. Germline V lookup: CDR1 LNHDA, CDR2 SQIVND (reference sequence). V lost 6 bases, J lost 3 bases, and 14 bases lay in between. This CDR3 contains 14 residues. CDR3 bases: TGTGCCAGTAGCCCCAGTCACGGCTACTATGGCTACACCTTC. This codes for CASSPSHGYYGYTF.

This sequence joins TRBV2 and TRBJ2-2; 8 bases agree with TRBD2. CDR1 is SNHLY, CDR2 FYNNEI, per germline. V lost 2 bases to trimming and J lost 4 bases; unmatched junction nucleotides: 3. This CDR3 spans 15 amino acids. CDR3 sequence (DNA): TGTGCCAGCAGTGAATCAAGCGGGGGCACCGGGGAGCTGTTTTTT. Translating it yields CASSESSGGTGELFF.

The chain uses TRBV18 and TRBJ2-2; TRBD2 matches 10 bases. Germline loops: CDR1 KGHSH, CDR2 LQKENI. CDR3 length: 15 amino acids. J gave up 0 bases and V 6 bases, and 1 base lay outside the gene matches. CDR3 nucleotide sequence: TGTGCCAGCTCTAGCGGGGGGACGAACACCGGGGAGCTGTTTTTT. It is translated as CASSSGGTNTGELFF. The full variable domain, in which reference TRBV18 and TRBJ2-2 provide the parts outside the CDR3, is NAGVMQNPRHLVRRRGQEARLRCSPMKGHSHVYWYRQLPEEGLKFMVYLQKENIIDESGMPKERFSAEFPKEGPSILRIQQVVRGDSAAYFCASSSGGTNTGELFFGEGSRLTVL.

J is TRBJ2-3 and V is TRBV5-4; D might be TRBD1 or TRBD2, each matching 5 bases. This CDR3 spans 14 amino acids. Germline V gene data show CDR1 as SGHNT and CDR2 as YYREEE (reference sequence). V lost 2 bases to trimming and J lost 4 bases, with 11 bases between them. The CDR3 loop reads CASSFGQGADTQYF. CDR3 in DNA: TGTGCCAGCAGCTTTGGGCAGGGAGCAGATACGCAGTATTTT.

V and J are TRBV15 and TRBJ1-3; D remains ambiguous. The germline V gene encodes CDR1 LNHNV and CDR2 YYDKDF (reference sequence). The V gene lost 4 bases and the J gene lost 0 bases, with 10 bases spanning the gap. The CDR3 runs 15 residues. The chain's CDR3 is CATSIDRISGNTIYF. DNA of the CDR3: TGTGCCACCAGCATAGACCGCATCTCTGGAAACACCATATATTTT.

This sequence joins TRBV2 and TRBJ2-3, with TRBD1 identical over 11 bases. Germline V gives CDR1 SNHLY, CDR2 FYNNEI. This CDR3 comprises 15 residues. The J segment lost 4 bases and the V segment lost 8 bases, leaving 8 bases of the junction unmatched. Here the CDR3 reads CASQRDRGIADTQYF. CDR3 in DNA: TGTGCCAGCCAAAGGGACAGGGGGATTGCAGATACGCAGTATTTT.

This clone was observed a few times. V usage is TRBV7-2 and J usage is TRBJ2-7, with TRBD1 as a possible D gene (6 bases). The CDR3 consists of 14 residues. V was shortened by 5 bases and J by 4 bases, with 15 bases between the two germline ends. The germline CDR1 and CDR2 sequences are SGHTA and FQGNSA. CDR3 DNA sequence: TGTGCCAGCAGCCCTCCAGGGGTCTGGTACGAGCAGTACTTC. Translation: CASSPPGVWYEQYF.

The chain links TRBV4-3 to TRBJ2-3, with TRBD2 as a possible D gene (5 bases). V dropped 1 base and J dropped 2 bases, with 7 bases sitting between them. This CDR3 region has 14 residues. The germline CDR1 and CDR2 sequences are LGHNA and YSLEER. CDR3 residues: CASSQGGNTDTQYF. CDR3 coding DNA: TGCGCCAGCAGCCAAGGAGGGAACACAGATACGCAGTATTTT.

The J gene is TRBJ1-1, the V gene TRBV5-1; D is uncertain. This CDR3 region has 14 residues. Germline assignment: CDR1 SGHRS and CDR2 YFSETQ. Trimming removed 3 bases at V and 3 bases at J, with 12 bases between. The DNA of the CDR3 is TGCGCCAGCAGCTCCGGGGTGTGGTACACTGAAGCTTTCTTT. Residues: CASSSGVWYTEAFF.

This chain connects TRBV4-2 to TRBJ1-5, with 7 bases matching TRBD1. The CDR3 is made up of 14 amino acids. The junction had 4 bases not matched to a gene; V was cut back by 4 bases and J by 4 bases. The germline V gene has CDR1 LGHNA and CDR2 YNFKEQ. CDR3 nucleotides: TGTGCCAGCAGCCTTGGGACAGATAATCAGCCCCAGCATTTT. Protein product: CASSLGTDNQPQHF.

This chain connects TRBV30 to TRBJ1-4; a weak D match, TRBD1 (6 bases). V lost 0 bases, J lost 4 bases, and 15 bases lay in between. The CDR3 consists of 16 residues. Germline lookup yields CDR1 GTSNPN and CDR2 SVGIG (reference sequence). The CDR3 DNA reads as TGTGCCTGGAGTGTAGGGGGGGCCCTTGGTAATGAAAAACTGTTTTTT. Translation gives CAWSVGGALGNEKLFF.

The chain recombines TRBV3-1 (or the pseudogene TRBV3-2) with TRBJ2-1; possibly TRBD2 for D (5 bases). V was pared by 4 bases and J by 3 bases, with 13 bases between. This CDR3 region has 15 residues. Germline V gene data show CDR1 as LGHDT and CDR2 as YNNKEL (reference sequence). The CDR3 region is CASSLGEGSYNEQFF. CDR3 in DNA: TGTGCCAGCAGCCTGGGTGAGGGCAGCTACAATGAGCAGTTCTTC.

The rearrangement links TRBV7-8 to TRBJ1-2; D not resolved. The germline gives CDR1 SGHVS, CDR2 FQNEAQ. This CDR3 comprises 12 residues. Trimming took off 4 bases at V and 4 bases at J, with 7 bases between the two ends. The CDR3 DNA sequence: TGTGCCAGCAGCTCCAACCCCTATGGCTACACCTTC. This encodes CASSSNPYGYTF.

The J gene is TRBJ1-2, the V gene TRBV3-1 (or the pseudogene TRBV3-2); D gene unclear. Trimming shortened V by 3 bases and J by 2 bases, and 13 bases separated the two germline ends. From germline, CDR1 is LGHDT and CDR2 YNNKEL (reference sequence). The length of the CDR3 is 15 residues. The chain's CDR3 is CASSHHGRANYGYTF. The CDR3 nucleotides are TGTGCCAGCAGCCATCACGGAAGGGCCAACTATGGCTACACCTTC.

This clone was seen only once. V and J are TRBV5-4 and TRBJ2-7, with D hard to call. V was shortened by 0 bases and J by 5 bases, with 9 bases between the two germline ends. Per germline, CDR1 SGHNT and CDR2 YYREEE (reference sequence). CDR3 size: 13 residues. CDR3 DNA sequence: TGTGCCAGCAGCTTGGCCTTGGGGAACGAGCAGTACTTC. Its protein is CASSLALGNEQYF.

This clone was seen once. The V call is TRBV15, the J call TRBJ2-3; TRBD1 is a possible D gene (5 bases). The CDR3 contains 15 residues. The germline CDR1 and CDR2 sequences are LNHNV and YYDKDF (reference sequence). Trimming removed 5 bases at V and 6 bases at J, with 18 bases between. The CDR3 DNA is TGTGCCACCAGCCCCTCGGCTGGGGCAGCCGATACGCAGTATTTT. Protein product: CATSPSAGAADTQYF.

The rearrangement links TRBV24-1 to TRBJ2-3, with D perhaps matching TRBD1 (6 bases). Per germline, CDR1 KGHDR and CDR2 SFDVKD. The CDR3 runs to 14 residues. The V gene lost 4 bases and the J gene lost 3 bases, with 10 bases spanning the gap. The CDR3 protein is CATSDPQGTDTQYF. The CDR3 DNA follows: TGTGCCACCAGTGACCCCCAGGGGACAGATACGCAGTATTTT.

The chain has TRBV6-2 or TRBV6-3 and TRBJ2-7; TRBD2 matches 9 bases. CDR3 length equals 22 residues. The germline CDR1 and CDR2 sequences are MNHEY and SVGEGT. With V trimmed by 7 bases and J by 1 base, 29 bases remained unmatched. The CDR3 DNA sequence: TGTGCCAGCACCCCAGACCCAGCGGGGGGCGGGAAAACAAGTTTGATATCCTACGAGCAGTACTTC. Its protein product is CASTPDPAGGGKTSLISYEQYF.

CDR3 nucleotides: TGTGCCAGCAGCACCTCGAAGGGAAAACGGGACACTGAAGCTTTCTTT. It codes for CASSTSKGKRDTEAFF. V gene TRBV21-1 combines with J gene TRBJ1-1. TRBV21-1 corresponds to a pseudogene. This CDR3 comprises 16 residues.

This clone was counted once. The CDR3, as DNA: TGTGCCACCAGTGATGGCCTAGCGGTAAGAAATGAGCAGTTCTTC. It is translated as CATSDGLAVRNEQFF. The genes are TRBV24-1 and TRBJ2-1, with 7 bases that match TRBD2. This CDR3 is 15 amino acids long. After removal of 3 bases from V and 7 bases from J, the junction contained 8 bases not matched to a gene. CDR1 and CDR2 from the germline V gene are KGHDR and SFDVKD.

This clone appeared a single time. CDR3 coding DNA: TGCGCCAGCAGCCGCGTACGTGGAGGGACTAGCGGGGGGCAGGGGTCCTACAATGAGCAGTTCTTC. Its protein is CASSRVRGGTSGGQGSYNEQFF. This chain connects TRBV4-1 to TRBJ2-1; 15 bases fit TRBD2. This CDR3 comprises 22 residues. The germline gives CDR1 MGHRA, CDR2 YSYEKL. J lost 1 base, V lost 4 bases, and 17 bases had no gene match.

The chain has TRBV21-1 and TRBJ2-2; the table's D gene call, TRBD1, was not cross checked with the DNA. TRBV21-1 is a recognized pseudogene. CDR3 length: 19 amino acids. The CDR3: CASSKRPSARQFNTGELFF. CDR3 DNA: TGTGCCAGCAGCAAAAGACCCTCGGCCAGACAGTTTAACACCGGGGAGCTGTTTTTT.